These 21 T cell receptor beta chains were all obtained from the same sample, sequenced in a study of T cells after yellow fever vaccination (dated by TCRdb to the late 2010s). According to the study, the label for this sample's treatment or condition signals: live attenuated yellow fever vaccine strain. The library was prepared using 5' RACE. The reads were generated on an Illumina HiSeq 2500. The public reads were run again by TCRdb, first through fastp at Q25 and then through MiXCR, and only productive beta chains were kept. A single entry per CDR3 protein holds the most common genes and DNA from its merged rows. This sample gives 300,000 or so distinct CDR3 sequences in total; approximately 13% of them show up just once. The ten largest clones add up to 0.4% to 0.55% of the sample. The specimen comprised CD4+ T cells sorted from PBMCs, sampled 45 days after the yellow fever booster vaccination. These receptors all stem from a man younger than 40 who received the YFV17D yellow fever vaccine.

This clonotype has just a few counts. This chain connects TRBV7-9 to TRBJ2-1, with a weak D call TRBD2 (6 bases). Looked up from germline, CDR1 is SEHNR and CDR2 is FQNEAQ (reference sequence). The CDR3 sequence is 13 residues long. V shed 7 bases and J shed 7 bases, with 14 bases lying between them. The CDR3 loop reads CASTNGSENEQFF. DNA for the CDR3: TGTGCCAGCACCAACGGGAGTGAGAATGAGCAGTTCTTC.

The CDR3 DNA reads TGTGCCAGCAGTCATGATAGCGGGAGGGCCGCGGATGAGCAGTTCTTC. Protein product: CASSHDSGRAADEQFF. This chain links TRBV13 with TRBJ2-1, with TRBD2 identical over 11 bases. The CDR3 covers 16 residues. Germline loops: CDR1 PRHDT, CDR2 FYEKMQ (reference sequence). V dropped 6 bases and J dropped 8; count of bases not matched to a gene: 12. The full variable domain, completed using reference TRBV13 and TRBJ2-1, is AAGVIQSPRHLIKEKRETATLKCYPIPRHDTVYWYQQGPGQDPQFLISFYEKMQSDKGSIPDRFSAQQFSDYHSELNMSSLELGDSALYFCASSHDSGRAADEQFFGPGTRLTVL.

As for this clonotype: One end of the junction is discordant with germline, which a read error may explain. The CDR3 loop reads CASSLAQGSADTQYF. CDR3 coding DNA: TGTGCCAGCAGCCTAGCACAGGGAAGCGCAGATACGCAGTATTTT. The chain couples TRBV7-9 to TRBJ2-3; D perhaps matches TRBD1 (6 bases). From germline, CDR1 is SEHNR and CDR2 FQNEAQ (reference sequence). The CDR3 runs to 15 residues.

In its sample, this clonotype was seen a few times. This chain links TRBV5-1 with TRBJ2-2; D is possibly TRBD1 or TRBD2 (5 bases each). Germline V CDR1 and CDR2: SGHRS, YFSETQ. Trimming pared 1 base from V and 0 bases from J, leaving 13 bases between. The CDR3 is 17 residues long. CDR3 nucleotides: TGCGCCAGCAGCTTGAACGTTTGGGACGCGAACACCGGGGAGCTGTTTTTT. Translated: CASSLNVWDANTGELFF.

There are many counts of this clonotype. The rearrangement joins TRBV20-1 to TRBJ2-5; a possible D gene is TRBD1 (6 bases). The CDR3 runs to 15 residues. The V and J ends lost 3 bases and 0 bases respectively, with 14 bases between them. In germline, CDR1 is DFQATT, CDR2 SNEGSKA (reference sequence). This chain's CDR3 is CSARTPNRDQETQYF. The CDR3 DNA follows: TGCAGTGCTAGGACTCCCAACAGGGACCAAGAGACCCAGTACTTC.

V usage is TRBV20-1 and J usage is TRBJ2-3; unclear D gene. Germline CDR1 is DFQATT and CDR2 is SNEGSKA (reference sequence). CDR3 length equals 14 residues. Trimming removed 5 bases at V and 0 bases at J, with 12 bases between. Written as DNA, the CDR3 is TGCAGTGCTCTGATCCCCGTTAGCACAGATACGCAGTATTTT. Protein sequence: CSALIPVSTDTQYF.

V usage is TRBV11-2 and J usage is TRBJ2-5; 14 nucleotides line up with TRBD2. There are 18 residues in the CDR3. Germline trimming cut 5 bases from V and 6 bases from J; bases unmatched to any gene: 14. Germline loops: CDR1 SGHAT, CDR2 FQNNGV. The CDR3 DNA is TGTGCCAGCAGCGTCGGAGGGACTAGCGGGAGTTTTCCACAGACCCAGTACTTC. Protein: CASSVGGTSGSFPQTQYF. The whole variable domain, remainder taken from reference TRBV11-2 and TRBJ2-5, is EAGVAQSPRYKIIEKRQSVAFWCNPISGHATLYWYQQILGQGPKLLIQFQNNGVVDDSQLPKDRFSAERLKGVDSTLKIQPAKLEDSAVYLCASSVGGTSGSFPQTQYFGPGTRLLVL.

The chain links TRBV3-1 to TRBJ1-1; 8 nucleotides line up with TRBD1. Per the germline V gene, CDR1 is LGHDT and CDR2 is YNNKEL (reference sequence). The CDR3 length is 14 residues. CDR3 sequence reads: CTISPSDRDAEAFF. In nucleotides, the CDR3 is TGTACCATCAGTCCCTCGGACAGGGATGCTGAAGCTTTCTTT.

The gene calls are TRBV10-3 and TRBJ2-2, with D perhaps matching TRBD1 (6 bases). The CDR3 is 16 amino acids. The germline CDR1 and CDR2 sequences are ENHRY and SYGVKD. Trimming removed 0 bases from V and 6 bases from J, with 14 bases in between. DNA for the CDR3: TGTGCCATCAGTGAGTCGACAAGGGGGATGGCCGGGGAGCTGTTTTTT. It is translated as CAISESTRGMAGELFF.

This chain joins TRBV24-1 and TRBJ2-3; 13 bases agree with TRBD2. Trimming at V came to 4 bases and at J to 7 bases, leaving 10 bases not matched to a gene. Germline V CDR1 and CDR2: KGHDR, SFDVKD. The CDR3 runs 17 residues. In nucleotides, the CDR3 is TGTGCCACCAGTGAATCGAGAGGGGGGACTAGCGGGAATACGCAGTATTTT. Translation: CATSESRGGTSGNTQYF.

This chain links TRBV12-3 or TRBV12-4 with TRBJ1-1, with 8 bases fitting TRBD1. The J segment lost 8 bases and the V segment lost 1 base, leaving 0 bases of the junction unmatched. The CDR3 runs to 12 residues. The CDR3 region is CASSLGTGEAFF. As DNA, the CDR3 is TGTGCCAGCAGTTTAGGGACAGGGGAAGCTTTCTTT.

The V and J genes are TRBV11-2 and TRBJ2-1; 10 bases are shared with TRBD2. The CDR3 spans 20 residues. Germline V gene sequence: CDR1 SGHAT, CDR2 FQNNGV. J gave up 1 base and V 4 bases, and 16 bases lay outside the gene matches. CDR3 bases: TGTGCCAGCAGCTCCCGTACGAGAGCGGGAGGGTCCCTTTCCTACAATGAGCAGTTCTTC. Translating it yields CASSSRTRAGGSLSYNEQFF.

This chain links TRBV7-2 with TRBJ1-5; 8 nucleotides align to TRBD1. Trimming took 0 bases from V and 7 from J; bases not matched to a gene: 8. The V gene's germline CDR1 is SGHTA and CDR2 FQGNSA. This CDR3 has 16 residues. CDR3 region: CASSLASVQGEQPQHF. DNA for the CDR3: TGTGCCAGCAGCTTAGCATCGGTACAGGGGGAGCAGCCCCAGCATTTT.

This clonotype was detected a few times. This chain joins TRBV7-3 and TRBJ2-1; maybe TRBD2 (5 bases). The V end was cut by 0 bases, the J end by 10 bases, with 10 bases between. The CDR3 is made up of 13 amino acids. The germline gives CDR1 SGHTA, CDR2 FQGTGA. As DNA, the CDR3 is TGTGCCAGCAGCTTAACGGCCCCTAGCGAGCAGTTCTTC. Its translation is CASSLTAPSEQFF.

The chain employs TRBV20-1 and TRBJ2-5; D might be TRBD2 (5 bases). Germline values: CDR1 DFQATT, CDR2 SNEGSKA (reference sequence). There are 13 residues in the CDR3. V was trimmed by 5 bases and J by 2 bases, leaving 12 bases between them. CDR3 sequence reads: CSAGGEFQETQYF. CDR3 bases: TGCAGTGCTGGTGGGGAGTTTCAAGAGACCCAGTACTTC.

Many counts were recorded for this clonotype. The CDR3 sequence: CASSTSGRPPSYNEQFF. CDR3 DNA: TGTGCCAGCTCAACCAGCGGGAGGCCCCCCTCCTACAATGAGCAGTTCTTC. This chain connects TRBV18 to TRBJ2-1; 9 positions match TRBD2. This CDR3 is built from 17 residues. With V trimmed by 5 bases and J by 0 bases, 8 bases remained unmatched. From germline, CDR1 is KGHSH and CDR2 LQKENI.

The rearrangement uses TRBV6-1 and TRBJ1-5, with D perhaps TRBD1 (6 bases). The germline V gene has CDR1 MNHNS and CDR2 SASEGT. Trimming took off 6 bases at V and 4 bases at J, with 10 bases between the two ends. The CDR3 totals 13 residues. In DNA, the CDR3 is TGTGCCAGCAGCAACAGGGAAAATCAGCCCCAGCATTTT. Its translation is CASSNRENQPQHF.

The CDR3 loop is CASSYPRDNRQFF. The CDR3 coding sequence is TGCGCCAGCAGCTACCCCCGGGACAATAGGCAGTTCTTC. The chain carries TRBV5-1 and TRBJ2-1; D is perhaps TRBD1 (6 bases). V was pared by 3 bases and J by 12 bases, with 16 bases between. The CDR3 covers 13 residues. Germline-derived CDR1 and CDR2 are SGHRS and YFSETQ.

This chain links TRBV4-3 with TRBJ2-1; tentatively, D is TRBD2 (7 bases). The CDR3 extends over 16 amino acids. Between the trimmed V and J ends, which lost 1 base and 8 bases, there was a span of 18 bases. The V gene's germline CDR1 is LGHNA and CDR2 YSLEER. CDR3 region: CASSQVGRGQLDEQFF. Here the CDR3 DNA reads TGCGCCAGCAGCCAAGTGGGGCGGGGGCAGTTGGATGAGCAGTTCTTC.

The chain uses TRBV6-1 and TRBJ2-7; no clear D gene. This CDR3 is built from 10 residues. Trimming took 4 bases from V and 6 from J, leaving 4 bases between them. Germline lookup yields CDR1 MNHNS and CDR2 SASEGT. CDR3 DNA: TGTGCCAGCAGTGCACTCGAGCAGTACTTC. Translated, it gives CASSALEQYF.

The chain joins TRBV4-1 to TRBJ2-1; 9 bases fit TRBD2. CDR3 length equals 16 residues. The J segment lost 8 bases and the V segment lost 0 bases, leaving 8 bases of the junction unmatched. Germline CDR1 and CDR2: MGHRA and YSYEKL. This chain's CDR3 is CASSQDHAGGYDEQFF. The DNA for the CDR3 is TGCGCCAGCAGCCAAGATCACGCGGGAGGGTACGATGAGCAGTTCTTC.